The clone carrying this T cell receptor (beta chain) was seen a few times. Its antigen remains unidentified. Study-level findings and limits: Larger-cohort validation covered only one TCR beta V-J rearrangement.

CD4+CD45RO+CD25- cells were isolated as memory CD4+ T cells. V dropped 3 bases and J dropped 2 bases, with 8 bases sitting between them. Germline-derived CDR1 and CDR2 are SQVTM and ANQGSEA. The CDR3 consists of 14 residues. After constant-region reverse-primer amplification, full-length variable regions underwent semi-nested PCR with Nested Universal Primer A. In TCRdb, the 5' RACE reads were re-called with MiXCR into one record per CDR3 protein. The table lists about 64,000 distinct CDR3 sequences, 20% to 25% of them singletons. Sequenced sample: memory CD4+ T cells sorted from a lymph node. Subset of the sample: memory CD4+ T cells, CD4+CD45RO+CD25-. V and J are TRBV29-1 and TRBJ2-6; D is perhaps TRBD1 or TRBD2 (6 bases each). This TCR came from a female donor with breast cancer. The CDR3 nucleotides read TGCAGCGTTGAGGGGGGCCCTGGGGCCAACGTCCTGACTTTC. It specifies CSVEGGPGANVLTF.